These 25 T cell receptor beta chains originate from one sample sequenced in a study of blood T cell repertoires in COVID-19. The repertoire was sequenced with immunoSEQ multiplex PCR; TCRdb's copy has only in-frame clones and lacks some. The sample lists 250,000 to 300,000 clones, about 89% occurring once. Material: peripheral blood. The receptors derive from a woman aged 55-75 years with acute or convalescent COVID-19.

This clone was counted between two and nine times. The chain is built from TRBV19 and TRBJ2-5; 7 bases map to TRBD2. The CDR3 spans 14 residues. CDR1 is LNHDA, CDR2 SQIVND, per germline (reference sequence). J was trimmed by 1 base and V by 4 bases; bases with no gene match: 3. DNA for the CDR3: TGTGCCAGTAGTACGGGGGGTTTCCAAGAGACCCAGTACTTC. Protein product: CASSTGGFQETQYF. Full variable domain (remainder filled in from reference TRBV19 and TRBJ2-5): DGGITQSPKYLFRKEGQNVTLSCEQNLNHDAMYWYRQDPGQGLRLIYYSQIVNDFQKGDIAEGYSVSREKKESFPLTVTSAQKNPTAFYLCASSTGGFQETQYFGPGTRLLVL.

The chain links TRBV2 to TRBJ1-5; TRBD1 agrees at 7 bases. Germline assignment: CDR1 SNHLY and CDR2 FYNNEI. J was trimmed by 6 bases and V by 5 bases; bases with no gene match: 10. There are 15 residues in the CDR3. CDR3 amino acids: CASSSNSDRRQPQHF. The CDR3 DNA is TGTGCCAGCAGTTCCAACTCGGACAGGCGTCAGCCCCAGCATTTT.

The chain is built from TRBV5-1 and TRBJ2-5; the D is unclear. Trimming cost V 0 bases and J 5 bases, with 8 bases left between them. The CDR3 has 13 residues. Germline-derived CDR1 and CDR2 are SGHRS and YFSETQ. The DNA for the CDR3 is TGCGCCAGCAGCTTGGGAGCCCCGGAGACCCAGTACTTC. Translated: CASSLGAPETQYF.

A word on this clone: Sequence at one end of the junction differs from germline and may be a read error. The chain is built from TRBV6-6 and TRBJ2-7; TRBD1 might be the D (6 bases). The CDR3 runs to 13 residues. The germline V gene has CDR1 MNHNY and CDR2 SVGAGI (reference sequence). The CDR3 DNA sequence: TGTGCCAGCAGACTATTGGAACCGGGACAAGCCAGCTTC. This encodes CASRLLEPGQASF.

The CDR3 region has the DNA TGTGCCAGCAGCCCTCAGGTTTTTTCTAGCACAGATACGCAGTATTTT. Encoded protein: CASSPQVFSSTDTQYF. This chain uses TRBV9 with TRBJ2-3; D is ambiguous. Trimming pared 4 bases from V and 0 bases from J, leaving 15 bases between. The V gene's germline CDR1 is SGDLS and CDR2 YYNGEE. The CDR3 length is 16 residues.

The sample holds a few counts of this clone. The V and J genes are TRBV28 and TRBJ2-2; D possibly corresponds to TRBD1 (6 bases). The CDR3 contains 12 residues. CDR1 MDHEN and CDR2 SYDVKM come from the germline V gene. Trimming left V 7 bases short and J 14 bases short, with 17 bases between. The CDR3: CASTQSRGELFF. For the CDR3, the DNA is TGTGCCAGCACCCAATCCAGGGGAGAACTGTTTTTT. Complete variable domain (other parts from reference TRBV28 and TRBJ2-2): DVKVTQSSRYLVKRTGEKVFLECVQDMDHENMFWYRQDPGLGLRLIYFSYDVKMKEKGDIPEGYSVSREKKERFSLILESASTNQTSMYLCASTQSRGELFFGEGSRLTVL.

This clone was detected once. The chain uses TRBV28 and TRBJ1-5, with D perhaps matching TRBD1 (6 bases). Germline V gene sequence: CDR1 MDHEN, CDR2 SYDVKM. The CDR3 length is 16 residues. V was cut by 3 bases and J by 4 bases, with 16 bases left in between. CDR3 amino acids: CASSFYRDRWNQPQHF. The CDR3 DNA follows: TGTGCCAGCAGTTTCTACAGGGATCGGTGGAATCAGCCCCAGCATTTT.

The chain links TRBV21-1 to TRBJ1-2. TRBV21-1 is a documented pseudogene. CDR3 length: 11 residues. The CDR3, as DNA: TGTGCCTCGGGAGGTAACTATGGCTACACCTTC. It codes for CASGGNYGYTF.

This rearrangement joins TRBV6-2 or TRBV6-3 to TRBJ1-2; TRBD1 matches at 8 bases. The junction had 4 bases not matched to a gene; V was cut back by 5 bases and J by 2 bases. Per the germline V gene, CDR1 is MNHEY and CDR2 is SVGEGT. CDR3 size: 14 residues. The DNA of the CDR3 is TGTGCCAGCAGTCGGACAGGGCTCAACTATGGCTACACCTTC. Translation: CASSRTGLNYGYTF.

V usage is TRBV6-2 or TRBV6-3 and J usage is TRBJ2-7, with a weak D call TRBD2 (5 bases). CDR3 size: 16 residues. V lost 6 bases, J lost 0 bases, and 18 bases lay in between. Germline V lookup: CDR1 MNHEY, CDR2 SVGEGT. The CDR3 coding sequence is TGTGCCAGCAGCCTCCCATTAGCGCGAAGCTCCTACGAGCAGTACTTC. It yields the protein CASSLPLARSSYEQYF.

The V gene is TRBV5-4, the J gene TRBJ2-2; D not resolved. This CDR3 comprises 16 residues. V shed 0 bases and J shed 1 base, with 10 bases lying between them. From germline, CDR1 is SGHNT and CDR2 YYREEE (reference sequence). The CDR3 bases are TGTGCCAGCAGCTTGGCCGAGAGGCGGAACACCGGGGAGCTGTTTTTT. It specifies CASSLAERRNTGELFF.

The CDR3 loop reads CAISGGLVYEQYF. CDR3 coding DNA: TGTGCCATCAGTGGCGGACTAGTCTACGAGCAGTACTTC. V usage is TRBV10-3 and J usage is TRBJ2-7; 7 nucleotides agree with TRBD2. Germline V gene data show CDR1 as ENHRY and CDR2 as SYGVKD. The CDR3 is made up of 13 amino acids. The trim removed 4 bases at V and 3 bases at J, leaving 3 bases unmatched.

The V and J genes are TRBV10-3 and TRBJ2-1; the match to TRBD1 covers 8 bases. Unmatched junction bases numbered 7, after V lost 7 bases and J lost 8 bases. Germline CDR1 and CDR2: ENHRY and SYGVKD. This CDR3 comprises 13 residues. CDR3 bases: TGTGCCATCAAGGACAGGGCTATGGATGAGCAGTTCTTC. It specifies CAIKDRAMDEQFF.

The chain uses TRBV5-1 and TRBJ1-1; D is unresolved. Germline V gene data show CDR1 as SGHRS and CDR2 as YFSETQ. Trimming took 4 bases from V and 3 from J, leaving 10 bases between them. The length of the CDR3 is 13 residues. CDR3 sequence (DNA): TGCGCCAGCAGCATAGACACTTACACTGAAGCTTTCTTT. Translated, it gives CASSIDTYTEAFF.

This chain links TRBV12-3 or TRBV12-4 with TRBJ2-7, with D maybe TRBD1 (6 bases). Trimming cost V 5 bases and J 6 bases, with 14 bases left between them. The CDR3 is 13 amino acids. The CDR3 is CASSNREGAEQYF. The CDR3, as DNA: TGTGCCAGCAGTAACAGGGAAGGGGCCGAGCAGTACTTC.

The chain couples TRBV27 to TRBJ2-5; 10 bases line up with TRBD1. The V segment lost 7 bases and the J segment 2 bases; nucleotides outside the gene matches: 1. This CDR3 comprises 13 residues. Looked up from germline, CDR1 is MNHEY and CDR2 is SMNVEV (reference sequence). DNA of the CDR3: TGTGCCAGCATGGGACAGGGGCAAGAGACCCAGTACTTC. Translating it yields CASMGQGQETQYF.

V and J are TRBV28 and TRBJ1-5; D gene uncertain. Trimming left V 2 bases short and J 6 bases short, with 8 bases between. Germline CDR1 MDHEN, CDR2 SYDVKM. The CDR3 is 13 amino acids. For the CDR3, the DNA is TGTGCCAGCAGTTTAGTGGGGAGTCAGCCCCAGCATTTT. Translation: CASSLVGSQPQHF.

The J gene is TRBJ1-2, the V gene TRBV6-5; D is undetermined. V was shortened by 2 bases and J by 8 bases, with 18 bases between the two germline ends. The germline V gene encodes CDR1 MNHEY and CDR2 SVGAGI. The CDR3 contains 15 residues. The CDR3 protein is CASSYRNSATGGYTF. The CDR3 bases are TGTGCCAGCAGTTACCGTAACTCCGCCACGGGGGGCTACACCTTC.

The chain carries TRBV7-9 and TRBJ1-2, with D tentatively TRBD1 (5 bases). The CDR3 has 13 amino acids. CDR1 is SEHNR and CDR2 is FQNEAQ in the germline V gene (reference sequence). V lost 1 base and J 3 bases, leaving 6 bases between the germline ends. CDR3 in DNA: TGTGCCAGCAGCTTAGGGACACACTATGGCTACACCTTC. Translated, it gives CASSLGTHYGYTF.

This chain links TRBV7-8 with TRBJ2-3; the match to TRBD2 covers 9 bases. The CDR3 is 14 residues long. The V and J ends lost 5 bases and 4 bases, in that order; junction bases with no gene match: 4. CDR1 and CDR2 (germline): SGHVS, FQNEAQ. CDR3 in amino acids: CASSLSGRPDTQYF. CDR3 bases: TGTGCCAGCAGCCTTAGCGGGAGACCAGATACGCAGTATTTT. The full variable domain, with the rest looked up from reference TRBV7-8 and TRBJ2-3, is GAGVSQSPRYKVAKRGQDVALRCDPISGHVSLFWYQQALGQGPEFLTYFQNEAQLDKSGLPSDRFFAERPEGSVSTLKIQRTQQEDSAVYLCASSLSGRPDTQYFGPGTRLTVL.

The V call is TRBV29-1, the J call TRBJ2-7; 7 positions agree with TRBD2. Losses at the gene ends were 0 bases for V and 2 bases for J; bases not matched to a gene: 7. This CDR3 is 15 amino acids long. From germline, CDR1 is SQVTM and CDR2 ANQGSEA. The DNA of the CDR3 is TGCAGCGTTGAAGAATCACGGGGGGTCACCTACGAGCAGTACTTC. Protein sequence: CSVEESRGVTYEQYF.

The rearrangement uses TRBV6-2 or TRBV6-3 and TRBJ2-6; no clear D gene. The CDR3 spans 15 residues. Germline loops: CDR1 MNHEY, CDR2 SVGEGT. V lost 4 bases to trimming and J lost 0 bases, with 7 bases between them. The DNA of the CDR3 is TGTGCCAGCAGTTTAGAGCCCTCTGGGGCCAACGTCCTGACTTTC. This codes for CASSLEPSGANVLTF.

The chain uses TRBV5-5 and TRBJ2-7; 9 nucleotides align to TRBD1. The CDR3 runs to 16 residues. CDR1 and CDR2 from the germline V gene are SGHKS and YYEKEE (reference sequence). The trim removed 2 bases at V and 0 bases at J, leaving 6 bases unmatched. CDR3: CASSLHRGLTSYEQYF. In nucleotides, the CDR3 is TGTGCCAGCAGCTTACACAGGGGGCTCACCTCCTACGAGCAGTACTTC.

This chain uses TRBV19 with TRBJ2-2; maybe TRBD2 (5 bases). V lost 4 bases and J 4 bases, leaving 13 bases between the germline ends. Germline V gene data show CDR1 as LNHDA and CDR2 as SQIVND (reference sequence). The CDR3 contains 15 residues. The CDR3 nucleotides read TGTGCCAGTAGTAGTGGCAACGGGATCACCGGGGAGCTGTTTTTT. This gives the protein CASSSGNGITGELFF.

The rearrangement joins TRBV7-2 to TRBJ1-5; D unresolved. The CDR3 is 15 residues long. Germline V gene data show CDR1 as SGHTA and CDR2 as FQGNSA. V gave up 5 bases and J gave up 0 bases, with 11 bases separating them. The CDR3 nucleotides read TGTGCCAGCAGCCCCCTAATCGATAGCAATCAGCCCCAGCATTTT. Protein: CASSPLIDSNQPQHF.